This TCR beta chain was identified during a study of T cell responses to AZD1222 COVID-19 vaccine. General study points: In the spike-specific TCR repertoire, nearly half reportedly target unmutated variant regions. Spike-specific TCRs gained breadth and depth after people received two AZD1222 doses. Clonal diversity was possibly underestimated, and white British individuals and females predominated among donors. Only a handful of AZD1222 recipients were seropositive at baseline.

CDR3 length: 15 residues. The V end lost 2 bases, the J end lost 2 bases, and 13 bases lay between the germline ends. The germline CDR1 and CDR2 sequences are SGHRS and YFSETQ. Clones were read by immunoSEQ multiplex PCR, and TCRdb kept only the in-frame ones, dropping some. The sample shows about 45,000 clones, approximately 90% of them seen only once. As for this clone: What it recognizes is unknown.

Sequencing was performed on peripheral blood, taken 28 days after the second AZD1222 dose. This chain uses TRBV5-1 with TRBJ1-1; no firm D call. The clonotype was recovered from an adult who received the AZD1222 COVID-19 vaccine. CDR3 protein: CASSLLSSVNTEAFF. The CDR3 DNA sequence: TGCGCCAGCAGCTTACTGTCATCGGTCAACACTGAAGCTTTCTTT.